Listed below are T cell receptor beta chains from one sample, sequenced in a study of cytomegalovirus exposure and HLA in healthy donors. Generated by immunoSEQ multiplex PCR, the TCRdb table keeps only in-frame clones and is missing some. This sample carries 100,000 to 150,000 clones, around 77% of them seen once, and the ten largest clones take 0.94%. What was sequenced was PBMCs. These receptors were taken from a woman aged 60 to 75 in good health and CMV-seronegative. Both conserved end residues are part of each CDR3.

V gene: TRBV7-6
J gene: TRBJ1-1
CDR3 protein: CASSTGTGSAFF

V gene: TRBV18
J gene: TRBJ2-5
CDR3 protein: CASSPQGTGETQYF

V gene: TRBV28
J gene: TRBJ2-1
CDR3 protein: CASSQLAGEQFF

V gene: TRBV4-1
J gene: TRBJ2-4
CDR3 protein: CASSQLAGVPDIQYF

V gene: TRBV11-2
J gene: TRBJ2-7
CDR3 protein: CASSFPGYEQYF

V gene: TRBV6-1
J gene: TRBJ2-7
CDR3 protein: CASSESLSGSKPYEQYF

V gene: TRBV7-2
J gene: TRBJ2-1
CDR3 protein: CASSLLAGAYNEQFF

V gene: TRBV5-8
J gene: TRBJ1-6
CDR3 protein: CASDPGTGYNSPLHF

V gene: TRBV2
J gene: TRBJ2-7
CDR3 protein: CATGSGRAYEQYF

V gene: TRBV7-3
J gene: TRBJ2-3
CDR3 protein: CASSLISGSGDTQYF

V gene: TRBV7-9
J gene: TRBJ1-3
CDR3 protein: CASSSSTGGNTIYF

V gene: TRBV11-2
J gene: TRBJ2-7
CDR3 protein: CASSLDGQFAKYF

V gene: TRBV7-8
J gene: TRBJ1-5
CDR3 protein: CASSLEGRSNQPQHF

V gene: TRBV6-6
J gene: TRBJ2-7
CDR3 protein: CASRGQGSIYEQYF

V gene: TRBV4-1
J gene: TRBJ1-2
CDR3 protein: CASSQEVRPANYGYTF

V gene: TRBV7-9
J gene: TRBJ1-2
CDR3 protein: CASSYFLTGGHGYTF

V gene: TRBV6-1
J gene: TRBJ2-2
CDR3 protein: CASNTPGIPGELFF

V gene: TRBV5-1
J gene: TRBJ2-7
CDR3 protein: CASSPQGAPYEQYF

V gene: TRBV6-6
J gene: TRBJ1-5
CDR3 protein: CASSYYRERNQPQHF

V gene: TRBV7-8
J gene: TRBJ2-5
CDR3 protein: CASSPRETQYF

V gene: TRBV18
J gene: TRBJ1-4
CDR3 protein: CASSQDRVEEKLFF

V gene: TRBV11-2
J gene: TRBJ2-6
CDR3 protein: CASRTPRASGANVLTF

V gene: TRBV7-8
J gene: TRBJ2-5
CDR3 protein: CASSSSGLAAGGETQYF

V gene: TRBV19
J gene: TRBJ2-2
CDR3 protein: CASSTPRGAKLNTGELFF

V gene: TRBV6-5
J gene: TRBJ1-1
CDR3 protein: CASSYSGQGPEAFF

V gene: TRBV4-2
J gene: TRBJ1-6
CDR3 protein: CASSKREEPLHF

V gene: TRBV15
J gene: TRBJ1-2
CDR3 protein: CATSRDRVFGGYTF

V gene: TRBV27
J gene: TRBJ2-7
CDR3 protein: CASSSAGIRTAEQYF

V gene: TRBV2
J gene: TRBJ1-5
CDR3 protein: CASRGTGNSNQPQHF

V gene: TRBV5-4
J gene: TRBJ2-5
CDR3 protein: CRAGEVGETQYF

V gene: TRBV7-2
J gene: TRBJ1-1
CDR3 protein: CASSLRVRLNTEAFF

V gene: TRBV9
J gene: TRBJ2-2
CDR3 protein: CASSSLGLARETGELFF

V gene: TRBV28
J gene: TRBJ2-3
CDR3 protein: CASSLGPRGLAGILNTQYF

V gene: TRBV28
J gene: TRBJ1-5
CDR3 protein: CASSFPLGSQPQHF

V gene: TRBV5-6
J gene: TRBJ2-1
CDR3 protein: CASSFTSGSYNEQFF

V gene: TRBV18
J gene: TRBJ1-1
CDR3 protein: CASSPNALASMNTEAFF

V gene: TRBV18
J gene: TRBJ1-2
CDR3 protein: CASSPDQTPNYGYTF

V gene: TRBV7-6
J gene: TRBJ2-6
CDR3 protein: CASRSQGAGANVLTF

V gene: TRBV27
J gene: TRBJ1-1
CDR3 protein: CASSLVRVINTEAFF

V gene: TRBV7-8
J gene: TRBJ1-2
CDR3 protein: CASSLEGGQRIYGYTF

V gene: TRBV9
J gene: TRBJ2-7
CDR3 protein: CASSVDGGLGSYEQYF

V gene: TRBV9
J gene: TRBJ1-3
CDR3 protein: CASSPRGDRVTGNTIYF

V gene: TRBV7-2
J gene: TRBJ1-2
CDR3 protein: CASSLSGIYGYTF

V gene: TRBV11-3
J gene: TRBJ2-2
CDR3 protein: CASSFGTSGAGELFF

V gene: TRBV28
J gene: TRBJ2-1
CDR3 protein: CASSLLGGDEQFF

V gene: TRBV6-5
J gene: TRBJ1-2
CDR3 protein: CASSYRRDREYGYTF